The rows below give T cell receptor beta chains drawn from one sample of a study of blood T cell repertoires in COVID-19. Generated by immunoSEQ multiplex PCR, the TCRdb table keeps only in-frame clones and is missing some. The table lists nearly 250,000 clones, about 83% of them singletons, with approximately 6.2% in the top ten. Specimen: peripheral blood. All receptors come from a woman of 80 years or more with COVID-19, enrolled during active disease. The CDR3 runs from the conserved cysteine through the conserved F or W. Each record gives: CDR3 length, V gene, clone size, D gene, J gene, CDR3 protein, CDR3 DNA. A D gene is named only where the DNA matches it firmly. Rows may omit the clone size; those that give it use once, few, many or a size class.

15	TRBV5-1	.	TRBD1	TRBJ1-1	CASSSSGTGGTEAFF	TGCGCCAGCAGCTCCTCCGGGACAGGGGGGACTGAAGCTTTCTTT
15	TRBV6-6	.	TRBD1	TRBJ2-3	CASSYGQGIVDTQYF	TGTGCCAGCAGTTATGGACAGGGAATTGTAGATACGCAGTATTTT
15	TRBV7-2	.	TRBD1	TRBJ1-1	CASSSYRGRNTEAFF	TGTGCCAGCAGCTCATACAGGGGGCGGAACACTGAAGCTTTCTTT
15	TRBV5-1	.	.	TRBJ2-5	CASSSLAGNQETQYF	TGCGCCAGCAGCTCCCTGGCGGGGAACCAAGAGACCCAGTACTTC
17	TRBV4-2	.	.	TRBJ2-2	CASSLLKVGGLSGELFF	TGTGCCAGCAGCCTACTTAAGGTGGGGGGGCTCTCCGGGGAGCTGTTTTTT
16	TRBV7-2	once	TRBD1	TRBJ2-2	CASSLGGQGITGELFF	TGTGCCAGCAGCTTAGGGGGACAGGGTATCACCGGGGAGCTGTTTTTT
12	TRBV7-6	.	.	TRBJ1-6	CASSLNNSPLHF	TGTGCCAGCAGCCTTAATAATTCACCCCTCCACTTT
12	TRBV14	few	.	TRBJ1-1	CASSHSGTEAFF	TGTGCCAGCAGCCACTCGGGGACTGAAGCTTTCTTT
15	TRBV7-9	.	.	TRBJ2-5	CASSLDLDTQETQYF	TGTGCCAGCAGCTTAGACTTGGACACGCAAGAGACCCAGTACTTC
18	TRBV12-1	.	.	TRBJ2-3	CASSFAAGVPSSTDTQYF	TGTGCCAGCAGCTTTGCCGCGGGGGTCCCCTCTAGCACAGATACGCAGTATTTT
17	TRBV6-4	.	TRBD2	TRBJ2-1	CASSDPRLAGGYNEQFF	TGTGCCAGCAGTGACCCTCGACTAGCGGGGGGTTATAATGAGCAGTTCTTC
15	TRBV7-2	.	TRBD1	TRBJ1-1	CASSLLGQANTEAFF	TGTGCCAGCAGCTTATTGGGACAGGCAAACACTGAAGCTTTCTTT
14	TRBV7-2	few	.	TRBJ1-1	CASSPSRGSTEAFF	TGTGCCAGCAGCCCCAGCAGGGGATCCACTGAAGCTTTCTTT
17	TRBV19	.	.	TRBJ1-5	CASSIDRRGGGNQPQHF	TGTGCCAGTAGTATAGACCGCCGCGGGGGCGGTAATCAGCCCCAGCATTTT
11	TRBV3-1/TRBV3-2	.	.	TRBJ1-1	CASSQNSEAFF	TGTGCCAGCAGTCAAAACTCTGAAGCTTTCTTT
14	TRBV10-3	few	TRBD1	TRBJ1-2	CAISGQAFNYGYTF	TGTGCCATCAGCGGACAGGCCTTTAACTATGGCTACACCTTC
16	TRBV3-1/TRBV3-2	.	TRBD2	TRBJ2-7	CASSQVQGGGVYEQYF	TGTGCCAGCAGCCAAGTTCAAGGCGGGGGGGTATACGAGCAGTACTTC
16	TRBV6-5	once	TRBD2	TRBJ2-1	CASSYSKRGALAEQFF	TGTGCCAGCAGTTACTCCAAGCGGGGGGCCCTTGCGGAGCAGTTCTTC
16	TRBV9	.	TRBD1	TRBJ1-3	CASSVGTGGNGNTIYF	TGTGCCAGCAGCGTAGGGACAGGGGGCAATGGAAACACCATATATTTT
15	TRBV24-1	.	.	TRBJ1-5	CATSDPGTGNQPQHF	TGTGCCACCAGTGATCCCGGGACTGGGAATCAGCCCCAGCATTTT
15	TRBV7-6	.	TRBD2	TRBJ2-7	CASSPPAGGPYEQYF	TGTGCCAGCAGCCCACCAGCGGGGGGACCTTACGAGCAGTACTTC
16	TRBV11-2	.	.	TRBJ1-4	CASSLDHARLNEKLFF	TGTGCCAGCAGCTTAGACCACGCGCGGCTTAATGAAAAACTGTTTTTT
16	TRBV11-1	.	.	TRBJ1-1	CASSLRPTVMNTEAFF	TGTGCCAGCAGCTTACGCCCCACAGTAATGAACACTGAAGCTTTCTTT
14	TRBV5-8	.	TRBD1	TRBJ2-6	CASSDRVGANVLTF	TGTGCCAGCAGCGACAGGGTTGGGGCCAACGTCCTGACTTTC
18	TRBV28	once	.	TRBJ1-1	CASSPRQGRYPYNTEAFF	TGTGCCAGCAGTCCCCGGCAGGGCCGATACCCATACAACACTGAAGCTTTCTTT
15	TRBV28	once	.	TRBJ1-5	CASSLYSIGNQPQHF	TGTGCCAGCAGTTTGTACAGTATAGGCAATCAGCCCCAGCATTTT
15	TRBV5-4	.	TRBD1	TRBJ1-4	CASSEKTGGGEKLFF	TGTGCCAGCAGCGAGAAGACAGGGGGAGGTGAAAAACTGTTTTTT
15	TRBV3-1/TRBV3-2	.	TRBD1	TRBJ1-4	CASSPRQGTNEKLFF	TGTGCCAGCAGCCCGAGACAGGGAACTAATGAAAAACTGTTTTTT
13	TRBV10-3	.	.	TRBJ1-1	CAISREPNTEAFF	TGTGCCATCAGTCGGGAACCGAACACTGAAGCTTTCTTT
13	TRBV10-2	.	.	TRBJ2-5	CASSAQREETQYF	TGCGCCAGCAGTGCTCAGCGGGAAGAGACCCAGTACTTC